This TCR beta chain originates from a study of blood T cell repertoires in COVID-19. Profiling relied on immunoSEQ multiplex PCR, and the TCRdb table lists in-frame clones only, not all of them. The table records over 60,000 clones, roughly 90% of them present only once. The CDR3 is 15 residues long. Germline V gene data show CDR1 as SGHNT and CDR2 as YENEEA. With 3 bases removed from V and 3 bases from J, the gap between germline ends came to 11 bases. Sequenced: peripheral blood. The origin of this receptor is a human donor in a cohort sampled during active COVID-19. The chain is built from TRBV11-3 and TRBJ2-2; D may be TRBD2 (6 bases). CDR3 loop: CASSLGGTDTGELFF. The CDR3 nucleotides are TGTGCCAGCAGCTTGGGCGGGACCGACACCGGGGAGCTGTTTTTT.